The T cell receptor beta chain described here comes from a study of T-cell memory formation after mild COVID-19 (TCRdb year 2021). Describing the broader study: TCR sequence clusters from the two donors were largely donor specific. Longitudinal TCRalpha and TCRbeta repertoire sequencing tracked T-cell clones expanding and contracting after mild COVID-19 in a couple of donors. The cohort was made up of two young adult volunteers, one female and one male, who were previously healthy.

As to this clonotype: It has no known antigen specificity. No base qualities exist here, and no much larger clone lies one base off it.

The CDR3 goes from the cysteine to the phenylalanine over 16 residues. The CDR3 DNA has 48 bases and is translated from base 1. Relative to germline, V is missing 4 bases and J is missing 0 bases, with 7 bases of the junction outside any gene match. The germline V gene supplies CDR1 MGHRA and CDR2 YSYEKL. The reads were generated on an Illumina NovaSeq 6000. TCRalpha and TCRbeta cDNA libraries were constructed by 5'RACE with constant-segment primers, with sample barcodes and unique molecular identifiers being introduced. RNA was extracted from every sample with Trizol reagent. Amplification of the libraries took two PCR steps, and the second step added a second sample barcode plus Illumina TruSeq adapters. Sequencing of libraries was performed on an Illumina NovaSeq with 2 x 150 bp paired-end reads. In the source study's methods: Demultiplexing of reads and collapsing into UMI-guided consensus sequences were performed with migec v1.2.7. Using mixcr v2.1.11, the UMI consensuses were aligned to TRA and TRB V and J templates and assembled into clonotypes. A clonotype was counted as expanded or contracted only if both edgeR and NoisET called the change significant, with noise models trained on biological replicates. edgeR calls used a false discovery rate-adjusted p below 0.01 and a log2 fold-change threshold of 1. As an exploratory analysis of dynamics, max-normalized trajectories of the 1000 most abundant clonotypes were examined with PCA combined with hierarchical clustering. Separately sequenced CD4+ and CD8+ repertoires were used to assign the CD4 or CD8 phenotype of responding clones. TCRdb reanalyzed the raw reads on its own, using fastp at Q25 for trimming and MiXCR for clone calling, and kept in-frame beta chains. Each CDR3 protein gets just one entry, which takes the most common genes and DNA from the rows behind it. For this entry, the V and J calls and clone size follow TCRdb and not the study's own pipeline. Recorded for this sample are nearly 250,000 distinct CDR3 sequences; approximately 15% of them occurred a single time. Less than 2.5% of the sample is in the top ten clones.

Points the paper makes about the study in general: The second-wave clones that peaked on day 37 were not confirmed to be SARS-CoV-2 specific. Clones that contracted from day 15 to 85 showed balanced CD4/CD8 phenotypes, whereas a second wave of clones that expanded from day 15 to 37 leaned towards CD4+. Some responding clones were found in pre-infection memory, which suggests that pre-existing cross-reactive memory T cells took part in the SARS-CoV-2 response. The study covered only a couple of mild cases, and larger cohorts including severe cases with pre-infection samples were considered necessary. Contracting CD4+ clones were found mainly in CM and EM memory subsets, while CD8+ clones were enriched in EMRA.

Ficoll-Paque density gradient centrifugation was used to isolate PBMCs. The sequenced sample consisted of PBMCs or a T cell subset sorted from them (not recorded which). The clonotype was recovered from an adult woman who had mild COVID-19 (a few samples of this study predate the infection). The sample titles of this study are shuffled in the database, so cell type and time point are left out; the donor was told from shared clones. Recombination linked TRBV4-1 to TRBJ2-7; 9 junctional bases match TRBD1. The CDR3 here reads CASSLGGTGNSYEQYF. At the DNA level, the sequence is TGCGCCAGCAGCCTGGGCGGGACAGGGAACTCCTACGAGCAGTACTTC.